These 5 T cell receptor beta chains originate from one sample sequenced in a study of post-analysis software for immune sequencing data. The TCR beta cDNA libraries contained unique molecular identifiers. TCRdb independently ran MiXCR on the PCR reads; one entry per CDR3 protein. The data contain 700,000 to 800,000 distinct CDR3 sequences, roughly 30% of them singletons. Their antigen targets remain unknown. Study-wide results and limits: In patients, TRBV5-6, TRBV5-1 and TRBV20-1 belonged to roughly five TRBV segments found more frequently than in controls.

What was sequenced was blood. All receptors come from a girl aged 5-17 years with multiple sclerosis.

This clonotype came up a few times. The chain recombines TRBV28 with TRBJ2-5, with TRBD2 matching 9 bases. Germline CDR1 is MDHEN and CDR2 is SYDVKM. CDR3 length equals 15 residues. Trimming at V came to 5 bases and at J to 0 bases, leaving 4 bases not matched to a gene. The CDR3 DNA reads TGTGCCAGCAGTCACGGACTAGCGCACCAAGAGACCCAGTACTTC. Its translation: CASSHGLAHQETQYF.

The chain carries TRBV28 and TRBJ2-7, with D tentatively TRBD2 (6 bases). V gave up 5 bases and J gave up 3 bases, with 14 bases separating them. There are 14 residues in the CDR3. Germline assignment: CDR1 MDHEN and CDR2 SYDVKM. The CDR3 protein is CASSLPGVGYEQYF. CDR3 bases: TGTGCCAGCAGTCTACCGGGGGTGGGCTACGAGCAGTACTTC. The whole variable domain, remainder taken from reference TRBV28 and TRBJ2-7, is DVKVTQSSRYLVKRTGEKVFLECVQDMDHENMFWYRQDPGLGLRLIYFSYDVKMKEKGDIPEGYSVSREKKERFSLILESASTNQTSMYLCASSLPGVGYEQYFGPGTRLTVT.

A remark on this clonotype: A single base separates this from a much larger clone, so it may be a read error. This rearrangement joins TRBV10-3 to TRBJ2-7, with D tentatively TRBD2 (5 bases). The CDR3 contains 14 residues. Germline V lookup: CDR1 ENHRY, CDR2 SYGVKD. Here the CDR3 DNA reads TGTGCCATCAATGAGAAGAGGGATGGGTACGAGCAGTACTTC. As protein: CAINEKRDGYEQYF.

This clonotype has a handful of counts. The V and J genes are TRBV6-5 and TRBJ1-6; 9 nucleotides line up with TRBD1. The length of the CDR3 is 16 residues. V was pared by 0 bases and J by 9 bases, with 6 bases of the junction left unmatched. Germline V gene data show CDR1 as MNHEY and CDR2 as SVGAGI. The CDR3 is CASSYSFGQGTSPLHF. The CDR3 bases are TGTGCCAGCAGTTACTCCTTCGGACAGGGGACTTCACCCCTCCACTTT.

The table lists this clonotype with a few counts. V usage is TRBV6-1 and J usage is TRBJ2-7; 8 bases agree with TRBD1. Germline V CDR1 and CDR2: MNHNS, SASEGT. With V trimmed by 4 bases and J by 3 bases, 5 bases remained unmatched. The CDR3 totals 14 residues. Written as DNA, the CDR3 is TGTGCCAGCAGTGGGACAGGGTCCTTCTACGAGCAGTACTTC. Its translation: CASSGTGSFYEQYF.